A selection of T cell receptor beta chains follows, all from one sample in a study of blood T cell repertoires in COVID-19. The data were produced by immunoSEQ multiplex PCR, yet TCRdb's version contains in-frame clones alone and is incomplete. Among 200,000 to 300,000 clones listed, 70% to 90% were seen once. Sequencing was performed on peripheral blood. These receptors were taken from a woman aged 70-85 years with active or convalescent COVID-19. Each CDR3 is given with its conserved first and last residue. The D gene is left open where the match is weak. Size is stated for part of the rows, as once, few or many counts, or as a class when the clone is expanded.

v_gene	j_gene	d_gene	abundance	CDR3aa	CDR3nt
TRBV5-1	TRBJ1-5	TRBD1	-	CASSIGTGSSQPQHF	TGCGCCAGCAGCATAGGGACAGGGTCGAGTCAGCCCCAGCATTTT
TRBV9	TRBJ1-1	-	-	CASSVTGHLNTEAFF	TGTGCCAGCAGCGTTACGGGACATCTGAACACTGAAGCTTTCTTT
TRBV4-3	TRBJ1-5	-	-	CASSPHLRGGQPQHF	TGCGCCAGCAGCCCCCACCTTCGGGGAGGCCAGCCCCAGCATTTT
TRBV5-1	TRBJ1-4	-	few	CASSSQIGGSGERLFF	TGCGCCAGCAGCTCCCAGATCGGGGGTTCGGGGGAGAGACTGTTTTTT
TRBV3-1/TRBV3-2	TRBJ2-5	-	-	CASSARWKETQYF	TGTGCCAGCAGCGCGAGGTGGAAGGAGACCCAGTACTTC
TRBV4-3	TRBJ2-2	TRBD1	-	CASSQDLQGAGGELFF	TGCGCCAGCAGCCAAGACTTACAGGGGGCCGGCGGGGAGCTGTTTTTT
TRBV5-1	TRBJ2-3	-	-	CASSLIGGPSTDTQYF	TGCGCCAGCAGTTTAATAGGGGGTCCGAGCACAGATACGCAGTATTTT
TRBV7-9	TRBJ1-6	-	-	CASSSDSSYNSPLHF	TGTGCCAGCAGCTCAGACAGCTCCTATAATTCACCCCTCCACTTT
TRBV29-1	TRBJ2-3	TRBD1	-	CSTRTGTSTDTQYF	TGCAGCACCCGGACAGGGACTAGCACAGATACGCAGTATTTT
TRBV20-1	TRBJ1-4	-	-	CSAVDREKLFF	TGCAGTGCGGTAGACAGAGAAAAACTGTTTTTT
TRBV5-8	TRBJ2-7	-	-	CASTPISYEQYF	TGTGCCAGCACCCCCATTTCCTACGAGCAGTACTTC
TRBV5-6	TRBJ1-4	-	-	CASSLAPLEKLFF	TGTGCCAGCAGCTTGGCCCCTCTTGAAAAACTGTTTTTT
TRBV4-2	TRBJ2-1	-	few	CASTLGGPINEQFF	TGTGCCAGCACTCTAGGAGGGCCGATCAATGAGCAGTTCTTC
TRBV7-3	TRBJ2-7	-	-	CASRADSSEQYF	TGTGCCAGCAGAGCCGACAGCTCCGAGCAGTACTTC
TRBV6-4	TRBJ1-4	TRBD1	-	CASSPTGGSEKLFF	TGTGCCAGCAGCCCGACAGGGGGCAGTGAAAAACTGTTTTTT
TRBV14	TRBJ2-7	-	-	CASSQDLRGVPPYEQYF	TGTGCCAGCAGCCAAGATCTCCGGGGAGTTCCTCCCTACGAGCAGTACTTC
TRBV18	TRBJ1-3	TRBD1	-	CASSRTGEGNTIYF	TGTGCCAGCTCTCGGACAGGGGAAGGAAACACCATATATTTT
TRBV7-2	TRBJ2-3	TRBD1	-	CASSLGWGRGSDTQYF	TGTGCCAGCAGCTTAGGCTGGGGCAGGGGGTCTGATACGCAGTATTTT
TRBV5-1	TRBJ2-7	TRBD1	-	CASSFGTGTYEQYF	TGCGCCAGCAGCTTTGGGACAGGGACCTACGAGCAGTACTTC
TRBV6-6	TRBJ1-6	-	-	CASSNPGDSPLHF	TGTGCCAGCAGCAATCCAGGTGATTCACCCCTCCACTTT
TRBV7-9	TRBJ1-2	-	-	CASSDQGDYGYTF	TGTGCCAGCTCGGACCAGGGTGACTATGGCTACACCTTC
TRBV18	TRBJ1-2	-	once	CASSPGQGTLRYGYTF	TGTGCCAGCTCACCAGGGCAGGGGACCCTTCGGTATGGCTACACCTTC
TRBV6-6	TRBJ1-5	-	-	CASRTQGWEQPQHF	TGTGCCAGCAGGACTCAGGGGTGGGAACAGCCCCAGCATTTT
TRBV6-1	TRBJ1-6	-	-	CASSGLGGGVHLNSPLHF	TGTGCCAGCAGTGGGCTGGGGGGAGGCGTCCACCTAAATTCACCCCTCCACTTT
TRBV9	TRBJ1-2	-	-	CASWGRVGYTF	TGTGCCAGCTGGGGCAGAGTGGGCTACACCTTC
TRBV19	TRBJ1-5	-	-	CASTPGDQGRPQHF	TGTGCCAGTACCCCAGGTGACCAAGGGAGGCCCCAGCATTTT
TRBV5-1	TRBJ2-1	TRBD2	-	CASSPTSGVMQFF	TGCGCCAGCAGTCCTACTAGCGGGGTGATGCAGTTCTTC
TRBV7-9	TRBJ1-6	-	-	CASSLRGTTSSPLHF	TGTGCCAGCAGCTTAAGGGGGACAACTAGTTCACCCCTCCACTTT
TRBV24-1	TRBJ2-3	-	-	CATSDFRGGTDTQYF	TGTGCCACCAGTGATTTCAGGGGGGGCACAGATACGCAGTATTTT
TRBV11-3	TRBJ1-2	TRBD1	-	CASSSGTGNYGYTF	TGTGCCAGCAGCTCCGGGACAGGGAACTATGGCTACACCTTC
TRBV6-5	TRBJ1-2	-	-	CASSSDTGDYGYTF	TGTGCCAGCAGCTCGGATACCGGGGACTATGGCTACACCTTC
TRBV24-1	TRBJ1-5	-	-	CATSDPSGGAGYSNQPQHF	TGTGCCACCAGTGACCCCAGCGGGGGGGCAGGGTATAGCAATCAGCCCCAGCATTTT
TRBV7-2	TRBJ1-2	TRBD1	-	CASSLVWDRGGGYTF	TGTGCCAGCAGCTTAGTCTGGGACAGGGGAGGGGGCTACACCTTC
TRBV13	TRBJ1-4	-	-	CASSLETSGKLFF	TGTGCCAGCAGCTTAGAAACGTCAGGAAAACTGTTTTTT
TRBV19	TRBJ2-5	TRBD1	few	CASRPRGSVFGTQYF	TGTGCCAGTAGACCCAGGGGGTCGGTCTTCGGGACCCAGTACTTC
TRBV29-1	TRBJ2-2	TRBD1	-	CSARTGGAPGELFF	TGCAGCGCCCGGACAGGGGGCGCCCCCGGGGAGCTGTTTTTT
TRBV9	TRBJ1-1	-	-	CASSVAPYTEAFF	TGTGCCAGCAGCGTAGCCCCCTACACTGAAGCTTTCTTT
TRBV6-6	TRBJ1-3	TRBD1	-	CASSYPSTGAGNTIYF	TGTGCCAGCAGTTACCCCTCGACAGGGGCTGGAAACACCATATATTTT
TRBV14	TRBJ1-1	TRBD1	-	CASSQVQGAEAFF	TGTGCCAGCAGCCAAGTCCAGGGGGCTGAAGCTTTCTTT
TRBV10-1	TRBJ2-3	-	-	CASSHQGTDTQYF	TGCGCCAGCAGCCACCAGGGCACAGATACGCAGTATTTT
TRBV29-1	TRBJ1-2	-	-	CSVSAAESYGYTF	TGCAGCGTGTCTGCGGCGGAAAGCTATGGCTACACCTTC
TRBV5-1	TRBJ1-6	-	-	CASSPRQRDNSPLHF	TGCGCCAGCAGCCCTCGACAGCGGGATAATTCACCCCTCCACTTT
TRBV19	TRBJ1-5	TRBD1	many	CASGQVNSNQPQHF	TGTGCCAGTGGACAGGTCAATAGCAATCAGCCCCAGCATTTT
TRBV18	TRBJ1-4	-	-	CASSPGAELFF	TGTGCCAGCTCACCAGGGGCGGAACTGTTTTTT
TRBV14	TRBJ1-1	-	once	CASSQVRGIGSEAFF	TGTGCCAGCAGCCAAGTAAGGGGGATCGGCAGTGAAGCTTTCTTT
TRBV5-6	TRBJ2-3	TRBD2	once	CASSMSGGATDTQYF	TGTGCCAGCAGCATGAGCGGGGGGGCCACAGATACGCAGTATTTT
TRBV7-2	TRBJ2-2	TRBD2	-	CASSSGLGNTGELFF	TGTGCCAGCAGCTCGGGACTAGGAAACACCGGGGAGCTGTTTTTT
TRBV21-1	TRBJ2-7	-	-	CASRADEQYF	TGTGCCAGCAGGGCGGACGAGCAGTACTTC
TRBV7-9	TRBJ1-1	-	-	CASSLQGFEAFF	TGTGCCAGCAGCTTGCAGGGGTTTGAAGCTTTCTTT
TRBV19	TRBJ1-5	-	-	CASTGTSNQPQHF	TGTGCCAGTACGGGAACAAGCAATCAGCCCCAGCATTTT
TRBV6-6	TRBJ1-2	-	-	CASSETWERANYGYTF	TGTGCCAGCAGCGAAACCTGGGAGAGAGCTAACTATGGCTACACCTTC
TRBV18	TRBJ1-2	TRBD1	-	CASSPRNTRTGKDIDGYTF	TGTGCCAGCTCACCACGAAACACCCGGACAGGGAAAGATATTGATGGCTACACCTTC
TRBV5-4	TRBJ2-5	-	-	CASSLNSGSRETQYF	TGTGCCAGCAGCTTGAACAGTGGTTCCAGGGAGACCCAGTACTTC
TRBV14	TRBJ2-2	TRBD1	-	CASSLTGRDTGELFF	TGTGCCAGCAGCTTGACAGGGCGGGACACCGGGGAGCTGTTTTTT
TRBV7-9	TRBJ1-5	-	few	CASTAENQPQHF	TGTGCCAGCACTGCAGAAAATCAGCCCCAGCATTTT
TRBV4-3	TRBJ2-2	-	-	CASSQSIREVTGELFF	TGCGCCAGCAGCCAATCTATCCGGGAAGTGACCGGGGAGCTGTTTTTT
TRBV5-1	TRBJ1-2	-	-	CASSLAGVNNGYTF	TGCGCCAGCAGCTTGGCGGGGGTTAACAATGGCTACACCTTC